The source of this TCR beta chain is a study of blood T cell repertoires in COVID-19. Method: immunoSEQ multiplex PCR; TCRdb's copy keeps in-frame clones and lacks some. Of over 300,000 clones in the sample, about 85% were seen once. V lost 8 bases and J 2 bases, leaving 11 bases between the germline ends. The CDR3 contains 12 residues. CDR1 SGHRS and CDR2 YFSETQ come from the germline V gene. Sequencing used PBMCs or T cells enriched from blood (not recorded which). This sequence originates from a woman in her thirties who had recovered from COVID-19. The chain uses TRBV5-1 and TRBJ2-7; tentatively, D is TRBD1 (5 bases). CDR3 nucleotide sequence: TGCGCCAGTTCAAGGGGAACCTACGAGCAGTACTTC. It codes for CASSRGTYEQYF.